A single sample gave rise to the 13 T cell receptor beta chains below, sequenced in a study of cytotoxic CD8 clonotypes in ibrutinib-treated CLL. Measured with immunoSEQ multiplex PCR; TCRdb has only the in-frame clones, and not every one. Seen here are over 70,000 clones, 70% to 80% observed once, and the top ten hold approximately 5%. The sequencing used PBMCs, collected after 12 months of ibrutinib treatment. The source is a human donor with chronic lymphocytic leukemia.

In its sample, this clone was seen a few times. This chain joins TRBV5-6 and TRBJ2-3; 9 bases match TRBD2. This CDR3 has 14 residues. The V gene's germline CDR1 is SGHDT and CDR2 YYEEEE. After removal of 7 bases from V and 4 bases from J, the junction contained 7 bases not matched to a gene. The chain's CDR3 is CASLSGGWSDTQYF. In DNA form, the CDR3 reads TGTGCCAGCCTTAGCGGGGGATGGTCAGATACGCAGTATTTT.

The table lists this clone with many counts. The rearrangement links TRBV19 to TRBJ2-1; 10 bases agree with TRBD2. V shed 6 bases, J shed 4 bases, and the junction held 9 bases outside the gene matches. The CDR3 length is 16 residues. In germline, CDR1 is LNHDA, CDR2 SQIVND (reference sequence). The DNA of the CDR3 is TGTGCCAGTAGGGTGATAGCGGGAGGAGATTACAATGAGCAGTTCTTC. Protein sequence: CASRVIAGGDYNEQFF. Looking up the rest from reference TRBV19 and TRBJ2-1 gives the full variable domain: DGGITQSPKYLFRKEGQNVTLSCEQNLNHDAMYWYRQDPGQGLRLIYYSQIVNDFQKGDIAEGYSVSREKKESFPLTVTSAQKNPTAFYLCASRVIAGGDYNEQFFGPGTRLTVL.

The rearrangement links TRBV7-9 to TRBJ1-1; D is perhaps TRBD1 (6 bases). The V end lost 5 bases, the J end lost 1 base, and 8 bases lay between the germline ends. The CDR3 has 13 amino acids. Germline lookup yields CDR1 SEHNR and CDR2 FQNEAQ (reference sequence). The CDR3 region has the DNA TGTGCCAGCAGCCACAGGGAGAACACTGAAGCTTTCTTT. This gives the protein CASSHRENTEAFF.

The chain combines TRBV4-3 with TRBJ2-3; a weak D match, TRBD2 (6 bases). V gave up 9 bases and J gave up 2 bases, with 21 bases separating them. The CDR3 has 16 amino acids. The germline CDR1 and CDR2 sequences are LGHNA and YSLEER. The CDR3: CAREGVAAGDTDTQYF. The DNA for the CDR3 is TGCGCCAGGGAAGGGGTAGCGGCCGGGGACACAGATACGCAGTATTTT.

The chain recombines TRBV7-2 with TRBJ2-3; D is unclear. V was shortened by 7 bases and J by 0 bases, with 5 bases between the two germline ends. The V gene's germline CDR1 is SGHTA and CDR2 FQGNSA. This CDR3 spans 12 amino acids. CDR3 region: CASTASTDTQYF. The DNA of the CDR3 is TGTGCCAGCACGGCTAGCACAGATACGCAGTATTTT. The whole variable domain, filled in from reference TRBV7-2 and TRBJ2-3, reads GAGVSQSPSNKVTEKGKDVELRCDPISGHTALYWYRQSLGQGLEFLIYFQGNSAPDKSGLPSDRFSAERTGGSVSTLTIQRTQQEDSAVYLCASTASTDTQYFGPGTRLTVL.

The CDR3 loop is CASSPGLVLSGEQFF. The CDR3 region has the DNA TGTGCCAGCAGCCCCGGACTAGTCCTTTCTGGTGAGCAGTTCTTC. V and J are TRBV7-6 and TRBJ2-1; TRBD2 matches at 7 bases. V dropped 5 bases and J dropped 9; count of bases not matched to a gene: 13. The germline CDR1 and CDR2 sequences are SGHVS and FNYEAQ. CDR3 length equals 15 residues.

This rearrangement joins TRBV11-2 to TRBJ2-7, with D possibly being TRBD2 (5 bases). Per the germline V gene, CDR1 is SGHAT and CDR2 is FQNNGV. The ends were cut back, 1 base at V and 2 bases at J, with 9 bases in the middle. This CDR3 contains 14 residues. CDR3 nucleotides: TGTGCCAGCAGCTTAGGTGGAGGACCCTACGAGCAGTACTTC. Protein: CASSLGGGPYEQYF. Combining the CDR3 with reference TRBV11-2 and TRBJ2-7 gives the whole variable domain EAGVAQSPRYKIIEKRQSVAFWCNPISGHATLYWYQQILGQGPKLLIQFQNNGVVDDSQLPKDRFSAERLKGVDSTLKIQPAKLEDSAVYLCASSLGGGPYEQYFGPGTRLTVT.

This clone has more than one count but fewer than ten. CDR3 nucleotide sequence: TGTGCCAGTAGATCCTTCGCCGGGACAGGTAGCAATCAGCCCCAGCATTTT. It is translated as CASRSFAGTGSNQPQHF. V gene TRBV19 combines with J gene TRBJ1-5; TRBD1 matches 8 bases. CDR1 and CDR2 (germline): LNHDA, SQIVND (reference sequence). The CDR3 has 17 amino acids. After removal of 6 bases from V and 0 bases from J, the junction contained 10 bases not matched to a gene.

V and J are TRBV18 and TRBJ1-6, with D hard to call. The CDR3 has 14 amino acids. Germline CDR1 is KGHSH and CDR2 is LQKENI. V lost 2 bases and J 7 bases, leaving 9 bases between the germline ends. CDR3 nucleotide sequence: TGTGCCAGCTCACCATCCCCCGGGAATTCACCCCTCCACTTT. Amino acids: CASSPSPGNSPLHF.

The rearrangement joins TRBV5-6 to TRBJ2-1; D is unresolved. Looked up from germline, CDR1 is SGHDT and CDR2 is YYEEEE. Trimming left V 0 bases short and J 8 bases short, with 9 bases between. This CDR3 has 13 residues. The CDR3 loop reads CASSLGSKDEQFF. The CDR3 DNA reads TGTGCCAGCAGCTTGGGGAGTAAGGATGAGCAGTTCTTC.

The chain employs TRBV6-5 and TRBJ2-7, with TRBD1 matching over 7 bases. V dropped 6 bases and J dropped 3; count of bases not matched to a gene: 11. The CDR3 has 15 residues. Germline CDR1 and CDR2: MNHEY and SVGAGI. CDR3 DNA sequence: TGTGCCAGCAGCCCATACTGGGACAGTAGCTACGAGCAGTACTTC. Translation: CASSPYWDSSYEQYF.

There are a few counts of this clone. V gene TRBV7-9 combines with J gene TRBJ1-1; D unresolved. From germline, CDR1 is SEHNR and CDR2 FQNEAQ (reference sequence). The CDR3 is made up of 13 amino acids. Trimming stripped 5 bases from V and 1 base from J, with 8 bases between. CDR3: CASSREANTEAFF. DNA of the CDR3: TGTGCCAGCAGCCGGGAGGCGAACACTGAAGCTTTCTTT. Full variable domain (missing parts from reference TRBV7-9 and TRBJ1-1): DTGVSQNPRHKITKRGQNVTFRCDPISEHNRLYWYRQTLGQGPEFLTYFQNEAQLEKSRLLSDRFSAERPKGSFSTLEIQRTEQGDSAMYLCASSREANTEAFFGQGTRLTVV.

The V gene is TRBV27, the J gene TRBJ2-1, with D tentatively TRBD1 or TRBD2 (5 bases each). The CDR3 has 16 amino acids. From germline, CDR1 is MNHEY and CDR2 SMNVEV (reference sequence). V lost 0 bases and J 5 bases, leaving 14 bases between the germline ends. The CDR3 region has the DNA TGTGCCAGCAGTTTATCCTACGAGGGGCTCAACAATGAGCAGTTCTTC. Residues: CASSLSYEGLNNEQFF.